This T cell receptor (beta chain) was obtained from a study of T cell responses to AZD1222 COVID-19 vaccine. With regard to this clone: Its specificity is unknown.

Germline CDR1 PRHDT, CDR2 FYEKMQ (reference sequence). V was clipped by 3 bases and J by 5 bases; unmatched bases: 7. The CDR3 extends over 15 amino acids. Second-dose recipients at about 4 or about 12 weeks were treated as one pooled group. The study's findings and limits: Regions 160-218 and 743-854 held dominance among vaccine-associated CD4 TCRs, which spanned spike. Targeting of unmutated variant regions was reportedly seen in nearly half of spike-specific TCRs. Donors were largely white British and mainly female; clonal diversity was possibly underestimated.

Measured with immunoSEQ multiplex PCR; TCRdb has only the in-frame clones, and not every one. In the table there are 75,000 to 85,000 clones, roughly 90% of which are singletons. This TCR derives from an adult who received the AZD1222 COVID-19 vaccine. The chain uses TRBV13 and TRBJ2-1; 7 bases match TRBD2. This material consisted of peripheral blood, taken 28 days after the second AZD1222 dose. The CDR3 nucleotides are TGTGCCAGCAGCTTGTTCCAGCGGGGTAACAATGAGCAGTTCTTC. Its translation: CASSLFQRGNNEQFF.